This T cell receptor beta chain was identified in a study of beta chain features in type 1 diabetes. Study-level results: The influence of HLA type on TCRB rearrangement stayed undetermined. Within each of all four CD4+ subsets, Type 1 diabetes patients had TCRB CDR3s that were moderately but significantly shorter.

The whole isolated RNA underwent reverse transcription, so sequencing captured expressed TCRB transcripts. Generated by immunoSEQ multiplex PCR, the TCRdb table keeps only in-frame clones and is missing some. The sample consists of 500,000 to 850,000 clones, about 14% of them appearing once. Concerning this clone: Its antigen is not identified.

CDR3 length equals 10 residues. Trimming cost V 7 bases and J 2 bases, with 5 bases left between them. Per germline, CDR1 DFQATT and CDR2 SNEGSKA (reference sequence). The TCR originated in a man between 18 and 29 years old with type 1 diabetes. The rearrangement uses TRBV20-1 and TRBJ1-1; no clear D gene. Sequencing was done on a sample of naive CD4+ T cells from blood. CDR3 in amino acids: CSGQNTEAFF. CDR3 DNA: TGCAGTGGACAAAACACTGAAGCTTTCTTT.